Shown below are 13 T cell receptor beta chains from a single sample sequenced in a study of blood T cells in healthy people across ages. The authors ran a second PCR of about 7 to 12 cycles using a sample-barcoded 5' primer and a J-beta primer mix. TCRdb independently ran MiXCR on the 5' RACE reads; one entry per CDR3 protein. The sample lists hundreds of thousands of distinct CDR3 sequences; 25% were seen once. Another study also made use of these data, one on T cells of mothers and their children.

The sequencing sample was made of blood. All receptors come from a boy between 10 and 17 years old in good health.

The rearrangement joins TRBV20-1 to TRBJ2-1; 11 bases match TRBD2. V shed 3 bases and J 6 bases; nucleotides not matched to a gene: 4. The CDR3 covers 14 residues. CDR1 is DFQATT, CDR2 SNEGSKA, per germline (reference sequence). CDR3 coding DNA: TGCAGTGCTAGGAAACTAGCGGGAGCCAATGAGCAGTTCTTC. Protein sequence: CSARKLAGANEQFF.

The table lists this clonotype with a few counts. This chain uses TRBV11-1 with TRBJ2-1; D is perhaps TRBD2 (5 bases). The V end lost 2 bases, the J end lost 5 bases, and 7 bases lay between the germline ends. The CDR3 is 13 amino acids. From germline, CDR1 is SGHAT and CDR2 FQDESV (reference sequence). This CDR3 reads CASSLSLDNEQFF. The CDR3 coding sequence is TGTGCCAGCAGCTTATCACTAGACAATGAGCAGTTCTTC.

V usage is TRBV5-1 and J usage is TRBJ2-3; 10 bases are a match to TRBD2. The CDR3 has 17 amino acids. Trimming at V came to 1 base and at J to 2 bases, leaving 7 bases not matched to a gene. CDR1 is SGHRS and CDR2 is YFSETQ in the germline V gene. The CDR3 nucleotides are TGCGCCAGCAGCTTGAGGCTAGCGGGGGCGACCACAGATACGCAGTATTTT. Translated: CASSLRLAGATTDTQYF.

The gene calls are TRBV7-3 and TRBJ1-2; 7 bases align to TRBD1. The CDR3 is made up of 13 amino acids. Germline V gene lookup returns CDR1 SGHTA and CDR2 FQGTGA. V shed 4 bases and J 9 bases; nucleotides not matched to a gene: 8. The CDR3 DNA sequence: TGTGCCAGCAGCTCCCAGCAGGGGGGCAGCTACACCTTC. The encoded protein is CASSSQQGGSYTF.

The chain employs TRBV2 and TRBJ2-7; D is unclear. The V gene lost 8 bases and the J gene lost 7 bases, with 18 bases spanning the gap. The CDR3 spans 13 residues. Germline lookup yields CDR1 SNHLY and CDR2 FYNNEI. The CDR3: CASSSRGAREQYF. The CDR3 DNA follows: TGTGCCAGCTCTAGTCGTGGAGCGCGGGAGCAGTACTTC.

CDR3 loop: CASSLDRDLGEQYF. The CDR3 region has the DNA TGCGCCAGCAGCCTGGACAGGGACCTGGGAGAGCAGTACTTC. This chain connects TRBV4-3 to TRBJ2-7, with TRBD1 matching over 8 bases. V gave up 4 bases and J gave up 7 bases; unmatched junction bases: 9. This CDR3 region has 14 residues. CDR1 and CDR2 from the germline V gene are LGHNA and YSLEER.

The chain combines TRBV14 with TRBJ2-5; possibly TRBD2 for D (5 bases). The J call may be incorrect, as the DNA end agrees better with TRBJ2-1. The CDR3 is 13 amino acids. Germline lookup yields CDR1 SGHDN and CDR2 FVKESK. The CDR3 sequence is CASSQGYGNEQFF. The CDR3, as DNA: TGTGCCAGCAGCCAAGGGTACGGGAACGAGCAGTTCTTC.

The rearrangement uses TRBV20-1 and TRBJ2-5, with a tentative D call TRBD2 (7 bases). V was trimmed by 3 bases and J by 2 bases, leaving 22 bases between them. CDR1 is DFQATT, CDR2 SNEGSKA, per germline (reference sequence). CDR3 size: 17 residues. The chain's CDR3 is CSASVSRGLAVQETQYF. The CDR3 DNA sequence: TGCAGTGCTAGTGTCAGCCGGGGGCTAGCGGTTCAAGAGACCCAGTACTTC.

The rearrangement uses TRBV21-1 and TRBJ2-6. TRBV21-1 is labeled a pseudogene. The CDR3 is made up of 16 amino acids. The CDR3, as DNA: TGTGCCAGCAGCAAAGCTGAAGGTGCTGGGGCCAACGTCCTGACTTTC. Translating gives CASSKAEGAGANVLTF.

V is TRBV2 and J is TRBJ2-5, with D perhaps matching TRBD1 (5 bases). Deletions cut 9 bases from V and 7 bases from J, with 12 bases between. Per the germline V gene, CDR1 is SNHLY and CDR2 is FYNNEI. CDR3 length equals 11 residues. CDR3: CASDRIATQYF. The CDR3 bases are TGTGCCAGTGACAGAATTGCGACCCAGTACTTC.

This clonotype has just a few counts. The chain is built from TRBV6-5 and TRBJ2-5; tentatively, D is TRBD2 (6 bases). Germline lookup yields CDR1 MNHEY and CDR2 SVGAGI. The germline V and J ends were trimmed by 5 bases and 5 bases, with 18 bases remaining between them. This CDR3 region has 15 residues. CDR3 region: CASSPGGAGTETQYF. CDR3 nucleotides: TGTGCCAGCAGTCCGGGCGGGGCCGGTACGGAGACCCAGTACTTC.

CDR3 coding DNA: TGCAGCTTCCTAGGGGGTTTCCAAGAGACCCAGTACTTC. As protein: CSFLGGFQETQYF. This chain joins TRBV29-1 and TRBJ2-5; D is perhaps TRBD1 (6 bases). Germline V gene lookup returns CDR1 SQVTM and CDR2 ANQGSEA. Trimming left V 8 bases short and J 1 base short, with 14 bases between. The CDR3 sequence is 13 residues long.

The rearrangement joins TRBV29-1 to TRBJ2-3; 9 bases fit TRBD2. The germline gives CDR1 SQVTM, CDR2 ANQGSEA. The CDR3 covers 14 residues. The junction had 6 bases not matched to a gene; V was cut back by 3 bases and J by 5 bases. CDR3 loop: CSVEPSGNEDTQYF. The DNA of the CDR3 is TGCAGCGTTGAGCCTAGCGGGAACGAAGATACGCAGTATTTT.